This TCR beta chain was captured in a study of blood T cell repertoires in COVID-19. Background on the study: The United States, Italy and Spain were the sources of the acute and convalescent COVID-19 samples. Sources were T cells, B-cell-depleted T cells, or PBMCs; the material itself was cDNA or gDNA.

In the original workflow: Estimates of nucleated cell counts were drawn from the amplification of reference gene primers. Libraries were prepared by immunoSEQ multiplex PCR; TCRdb keeps only in-frame clonotypes and omits some of them. The DNA was the basis for D and trimming; V, J and clone size are from that table. The sample has some 87,000 clones; around 85% are singletons. The V and J ends lost 3 bases and 2 bases respectively, with 9 bases between them. The CDR3 has 14 residues. CDR1 and CDR2 from the germline V gene are SGHRS and YFSETQ. V is TRBV5-1 and J is TRBJ1-3; D is unclear. The TCR originated in a man at least 80 years old with active or convalescent COVID-19. The sample was peripheral blood. This CDR3 is CASSSHGAGNTIYF. The DNA for the CDR3 is TGCGCCAGCAGCTCCCACGGGGCTGGAAACACCATATATTTT.